This T cell receptor beta chain derives from a study of shared clonotypes between healthy human individuals. The CDR3 is 18 amino acids. CDR1 MNHNS and CDR2 SASEGT come from the germline V gene. Trimming took 4 bases from V and 3 from J; bases not matched to a gene: 17. Sequenced by immunoSEQ multiplex PCR; TCRdb stores in-frame clones only, minus some. There are around 510,000 clones in the sample; around 95% occur only once, and around 0.067% lies in the top ten. V and J are TRBV6-1 and TRBJ2-7; 8 bases align to TRBD1. The material sequenced was naive CD4+ T cells sorted from blood. Subset denoted: CD45RA+ positively selected. The clonotype was recovered from a woman between 25 and 40 years old in good health. For the CDR3, the DNA is TGTGCCAGCAGTGTCAAAGGACAGGGACCCACTAGGGACTACGAGCAGTACTTC. Its protein product is CASSVKGQGPTRDYEQYF.